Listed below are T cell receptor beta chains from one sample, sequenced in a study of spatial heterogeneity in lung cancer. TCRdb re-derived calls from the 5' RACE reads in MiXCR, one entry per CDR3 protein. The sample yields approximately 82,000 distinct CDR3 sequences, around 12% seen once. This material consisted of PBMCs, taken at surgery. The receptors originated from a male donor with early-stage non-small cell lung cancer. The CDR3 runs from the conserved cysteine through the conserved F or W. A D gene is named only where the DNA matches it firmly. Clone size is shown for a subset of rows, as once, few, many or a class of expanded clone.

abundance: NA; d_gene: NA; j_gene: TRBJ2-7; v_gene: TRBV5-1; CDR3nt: TGCGCCAGCAGCTTGGATCTCTACGAGCAGTACTTC; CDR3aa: CASSLDLYEQYF
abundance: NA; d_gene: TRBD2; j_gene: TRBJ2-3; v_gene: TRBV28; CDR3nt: TGTGCCAGCAGTTTCAGCCGGGACTATACCTTCGGAGATACGCAGTATTTT; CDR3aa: CASSFSRDYTFGDTQYF
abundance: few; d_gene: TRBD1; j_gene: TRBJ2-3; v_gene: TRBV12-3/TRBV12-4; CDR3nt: TGTGCCAGCAGTTTAGGGACGACAGGGAGTGCAGATACGCAGTATTTT; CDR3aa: CASSLGTTGSADTQYF
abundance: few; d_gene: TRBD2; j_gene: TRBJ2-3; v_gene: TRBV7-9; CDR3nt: TGTGCCAGCAGCTTAACGACGCGGGAGTTTGCTAGCACAGATACGCAGTATTTT; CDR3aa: CASSLTTREFASTDTQYF
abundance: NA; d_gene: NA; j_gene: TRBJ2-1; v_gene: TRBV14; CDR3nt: TGTGCCAGCAGCCAAATCGGGCAGGGGAATGAGCAGTTCTTC; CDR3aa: CASSQIGQGNEQFF
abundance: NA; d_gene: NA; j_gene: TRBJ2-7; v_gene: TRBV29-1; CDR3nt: TGCAGCGTTGTATGGGGCGAGCAGTACTTC; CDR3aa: CSVVWGEQYF
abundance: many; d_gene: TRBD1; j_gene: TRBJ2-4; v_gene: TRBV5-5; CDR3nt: TGTGCCAGCAGCGAGGGACAGCTACTTTACAACATTCAGTACTTC; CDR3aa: CASSEGQLLYNIQYF
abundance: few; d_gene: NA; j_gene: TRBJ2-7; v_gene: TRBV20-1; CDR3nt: TGCAGTGCTAGGGGCCCCCGGGGTGGCTACGAGCAGTACTTC; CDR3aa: CSARGPRGGYEQYF
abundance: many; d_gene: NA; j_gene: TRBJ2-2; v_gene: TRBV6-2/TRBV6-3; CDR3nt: TGTGCCAGCAGTTCGGAGGGGGCCACCGGGGAGCTGTTTTTT; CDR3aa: CASSSEGATGELFF
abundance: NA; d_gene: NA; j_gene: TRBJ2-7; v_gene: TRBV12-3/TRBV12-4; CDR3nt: TGTGCCAGCAGTTTAGGCGCTTACTACGAGCAGTACTTC; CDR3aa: CASSLGAYYEQYF
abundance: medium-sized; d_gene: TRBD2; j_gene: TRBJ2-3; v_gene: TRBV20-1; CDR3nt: TGCAGTGCCGTGATGTTGACTAGCGGGGGGAGATTGTATACGCAGTATTTT; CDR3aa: CSAVMLTSGGRLYTQYF
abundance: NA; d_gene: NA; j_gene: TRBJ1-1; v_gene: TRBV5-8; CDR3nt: TGTGCCAGCAGCTCTTGGGATCCGGAAGCTTTCTTT; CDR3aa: CASSSWDPEAFF
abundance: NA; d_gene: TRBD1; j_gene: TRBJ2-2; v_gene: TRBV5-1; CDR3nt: TGCGCCAGCAGCCGACGGGACAGGGGGCGAACCGGGGAGCTGTTTTTT; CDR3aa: CASSRRDRGRTGELFF
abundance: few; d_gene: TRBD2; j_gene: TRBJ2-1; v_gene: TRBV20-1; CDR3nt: TGCAGTGCCCCCCCCCAAGCGGGAAGATACAATGAGCAGTTCTTC; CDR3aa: CSAPPQAGRYNEQFF
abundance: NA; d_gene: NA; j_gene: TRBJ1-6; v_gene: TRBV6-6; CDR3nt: TGTGCCAGCAGGACGGATTCACCCCTCCACTTT; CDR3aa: CASRTDSPLHF
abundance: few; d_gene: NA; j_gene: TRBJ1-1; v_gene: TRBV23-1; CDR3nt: TGCGCCAGCAGTCAATCGAGACCGCAGAGCACTGAAGCTTTCTTT; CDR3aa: CASSQSRPQSTEAFF
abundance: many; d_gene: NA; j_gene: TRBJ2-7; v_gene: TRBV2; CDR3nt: TGTGCCAGCAGTTCAGGCATCGCCTACGAGCAGTACTTC; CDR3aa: CASSSGIAYEQYF
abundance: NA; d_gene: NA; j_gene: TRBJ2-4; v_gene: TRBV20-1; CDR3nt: TGCAGTGCTGACAGATTCCAAGCCAAAAACATTCAGTACTTC; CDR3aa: CSADRFQAKNIQYF
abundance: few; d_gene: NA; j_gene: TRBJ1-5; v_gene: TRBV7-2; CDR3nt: TGTGCCAGCAGCGTTTTCAATCAGCCCCAGCATTTT; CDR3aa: CASSVFNQPQHF
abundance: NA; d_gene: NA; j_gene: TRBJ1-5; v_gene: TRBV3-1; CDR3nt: TGTGCCAGCAGTGGGCAGGGCAGCAATCAGCCCCAGCATTTT; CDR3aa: CASSGQGSNQPQHF
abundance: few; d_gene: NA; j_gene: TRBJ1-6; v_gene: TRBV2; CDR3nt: TGTGCCAGCAGTGGACGGGACGGACTAAATTCACCCCTCCACTTT; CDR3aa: CASSGRDGLNSPLHF
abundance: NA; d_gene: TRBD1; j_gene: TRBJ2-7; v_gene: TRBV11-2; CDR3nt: TGTGCCAGCAGCTTGCCCCACGGACAGGAACTCCCCGAGCAGTACTTC; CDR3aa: CASSLPHGQELPEQYF
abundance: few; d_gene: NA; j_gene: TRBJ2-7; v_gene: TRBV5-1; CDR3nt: TGCGCCAGCAGCTTACCTTCAGGAAACGAGCAGTACTTC; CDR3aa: CASSLPSGNEQYF
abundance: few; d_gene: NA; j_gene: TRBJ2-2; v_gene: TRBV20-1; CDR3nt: TGCAGTGCTAAAAAGGGCACCGGGGAGCTGTTTTTT; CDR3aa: CSAKKGTGELFF
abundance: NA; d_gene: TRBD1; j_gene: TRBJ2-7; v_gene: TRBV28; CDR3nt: TGTGCCAGCACCGGGGCAGGGGGATCCTACGAGCAGTACTTC; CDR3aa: CASTGAGGSYEQYF
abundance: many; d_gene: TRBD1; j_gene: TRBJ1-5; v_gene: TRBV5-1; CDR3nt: TGCGCCAGCTTCCCCGGGACAGGGGAATATAGCAATCAGCCCCAGCATTTT; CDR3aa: CASFPGTGEYSNQPQHF
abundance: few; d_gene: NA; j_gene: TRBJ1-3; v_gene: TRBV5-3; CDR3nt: TGTGCCAGCAGCTTAAGAGGAGGACAGACCTCTGGAAACACCATATATTTT; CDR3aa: CASSLRGGQTSGNTIYF
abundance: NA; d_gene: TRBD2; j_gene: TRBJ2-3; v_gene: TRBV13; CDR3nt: TGTGCCAGCAGCTTTTGGACTAGCGCTAGCACAGATACGCAGTATTTT; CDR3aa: CASSFWTSASTDTQYF
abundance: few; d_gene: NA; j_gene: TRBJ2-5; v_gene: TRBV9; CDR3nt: TGTGCCAGCAGCGTCGGCAGGGGTCCGGAGACCCAGTACTTC; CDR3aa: CASSVGRGPETQYF
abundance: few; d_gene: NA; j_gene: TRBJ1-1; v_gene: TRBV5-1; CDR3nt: TGCGCCAGCAGCCCCTGGACAGAGGGGGGGACTGAAGCTTTCTTT; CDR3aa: CASSPWTEGGTEAFF
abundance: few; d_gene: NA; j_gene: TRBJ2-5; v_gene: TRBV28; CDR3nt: TGTGCCAGCAAGACAATAGTTCAGGAGACCCAGTACTTC; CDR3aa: CASKTIVQETQYF
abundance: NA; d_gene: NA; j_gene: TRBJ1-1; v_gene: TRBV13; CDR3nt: TGTGCCAGCAGCGCAGGCTTCTCTGAAGCTTTCTTT; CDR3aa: CASSAGFSEAFF
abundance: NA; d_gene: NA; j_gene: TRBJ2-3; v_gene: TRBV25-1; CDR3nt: TGTGCCAGCAGTGAATCTACAGTGAACTACGGTACGCAGTATTTT; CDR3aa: CASSESTVNYGTQYF
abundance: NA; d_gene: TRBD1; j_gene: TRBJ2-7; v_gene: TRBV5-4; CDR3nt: TGTGCCAGCAGCTTGCGGGGACAGGCTTCCTACGAGCAGTACTTC; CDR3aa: CASSLRGQASYEQYF
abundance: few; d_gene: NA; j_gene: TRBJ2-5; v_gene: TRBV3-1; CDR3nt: TGTGCCAGCAGTCAACCGGGACAAGAACAAGAGACCCAGTACTTC; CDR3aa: CASSQPGQEQETQYF
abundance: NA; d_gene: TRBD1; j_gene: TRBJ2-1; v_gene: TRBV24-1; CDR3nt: TGTGCCACCAGTGAGCGGGGACAGGGATTAGGGAATGAGCAGTTCTTC; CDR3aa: CATSERGQGLGNEQFF
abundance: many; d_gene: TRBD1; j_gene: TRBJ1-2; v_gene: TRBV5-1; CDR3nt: TGCGCCAGCAGCTTGGAAGGGACAGGGGGGTATGGCTACACCTTC; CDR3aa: CASSLEGTGGYGYTF
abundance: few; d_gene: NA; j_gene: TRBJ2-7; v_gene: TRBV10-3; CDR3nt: TGTGCCATCAGTGAAGGGACTGCGAGGGGGGAGCAGTACTTC; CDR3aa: CAISEGTARGEQYF
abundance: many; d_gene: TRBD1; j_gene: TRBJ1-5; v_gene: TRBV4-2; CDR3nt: TGTGCCAGCAGCCCACAGGACAGGGGGCTCGGTCAGCCCCAGCATTTT; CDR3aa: CASSPQDRGLGQPQHF
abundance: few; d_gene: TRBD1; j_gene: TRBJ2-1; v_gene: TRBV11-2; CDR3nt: TGTGCCAGCACTGGACAGGGGATAAATGAGCAGTTCTTC; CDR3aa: CASTGQGINEQFF
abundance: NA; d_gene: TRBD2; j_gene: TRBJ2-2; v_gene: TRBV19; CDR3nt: TGTGCCAGTAGCCCGACCCCCGATGGGAGGGGCACCGGGGAGCTGTTTTTT; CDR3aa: CASSPTPDGRGTGELFF
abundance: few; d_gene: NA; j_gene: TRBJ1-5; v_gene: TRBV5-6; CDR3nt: TGTGCCAGCAGGTCCTCCCTTAGCAATCAGCCCCAGCATTTT; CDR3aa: CASRSSLSNQPQHF
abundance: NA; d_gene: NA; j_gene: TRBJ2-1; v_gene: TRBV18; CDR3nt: TGTGCCAGCTCACCCCCGGGAGACTCTAAGTTCTTC; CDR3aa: CASSPPGDSKFF
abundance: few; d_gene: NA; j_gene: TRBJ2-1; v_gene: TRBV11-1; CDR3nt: TGTGCCAGCAGCTTATCGGGGGATGAGCAGTTCTTC; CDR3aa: CASSLSGDEQFF
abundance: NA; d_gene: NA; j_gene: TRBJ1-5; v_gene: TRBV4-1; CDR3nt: TGCGCCAGCAGCCAAGTCCCTATGGCAGGGCATCAGCCCCAGCATTTT; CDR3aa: CASSQVPMAGHQPQHF
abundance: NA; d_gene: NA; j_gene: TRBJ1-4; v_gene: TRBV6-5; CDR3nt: TGTGCCAGCAGCCGCTACCCGAAGCGTGAAAAACTGTTTTTT; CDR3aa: CASSRYPKREKLFF
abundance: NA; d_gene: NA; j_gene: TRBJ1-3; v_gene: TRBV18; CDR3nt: TGTGCCAGCTCACCACGGACCGGGGAGAGCGTTGGAAACACCATATATTTT; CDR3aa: CASSPRTGESVGNTIYF
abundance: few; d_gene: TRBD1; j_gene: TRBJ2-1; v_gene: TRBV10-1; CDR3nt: TGCGCCAGCAGTGCGGAGCAGGGGGTGAACAATGAGCAGTTCTTC; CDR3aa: CASSAEQGVNNEQFF
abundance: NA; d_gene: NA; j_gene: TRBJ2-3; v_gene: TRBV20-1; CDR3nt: TGCAGTGCTCCCGTCCTTGGAACTAGCACAGATACGCAGTATTTT; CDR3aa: CSAPVLGTSTDTQYF
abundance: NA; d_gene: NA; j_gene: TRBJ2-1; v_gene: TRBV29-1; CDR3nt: TGCAGCGTTGAAAGCGCCGGGGGACATGAGCAGTTCTTC; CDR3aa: CSVESAGGHEQFF
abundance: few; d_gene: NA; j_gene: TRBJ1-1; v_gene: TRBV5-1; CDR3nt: TGCGCCAGCAGCCCCGTTGTCGGCCTGGACGCTGAAGCTTTCTTT; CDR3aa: CASSPVVGLDAEAFF
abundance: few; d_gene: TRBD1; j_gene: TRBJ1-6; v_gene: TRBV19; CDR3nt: TGTGCCAGTAAGATGAGTACCGGGACAGGGGTCAACTCCTATAATTCACCCCTCCACTTT; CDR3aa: CASKMSTGTGVNSYNSPLHF